Each of the 8 T cell receptor beta chains below was sequenced from the same sample in a study of monozygotic twins with inflammatory bowel disease. TCRdb reprocessed the 5' RACE reads; each CDR3 protein has one entry and no DNA is given. The listing contains about 200,000 distinct CDR3 sequences. Material: blood. These receptors originate from a human donor with ulcerative colitis or Crohn's disease, or a healthy co-twin of an affected twin (not recorded which).

This chain's CDR3 is CASSYLPNVGYSNQPQHF. The chain joins TRBV6-2 or TRBV6-3 to TRBJ1-5. Germline CDR1 MNHEY, CDR2 SVGEGT. CDR3 size: 18 residues.

The V and J genes are TRBV7-2 and TRBJ2-2; no DNA is available, so the TRBD2 call from TCRdb remains unchecked. This CDR3 region has 16 residues. From germline, CDR1 is SGHTA and CDR2 FQGNSA. CDR3 amino acids: CASSQGLAVNTGELFF.

The V gene is TRBV7-2, the J gene TRBJ2-1. Per the germline V gene, CDR1 is SGHTA and CDR2 is FQGNSA. CDR3 length equals 14 residues. The CDR3 protein is CASSRRGANNEQFF.

The chain joins TRBV5-1 to TRBJ1-1; TCRdb proposes TRBD1, but this gene call is untestable without DNA. Germline CDR1 is SGHRS and CDR2 is YFSETQ. CDR3 length: 14 residues. CDR3 sequence: CASSRQTEHTEAFF.

The V call is TRBV20-1, the J call TRBJ1-1; there is no DNA to check the TCRdb D call of TRBD1. Germline CDR1 and CDR2: DFQATT and SNEGSKA (reference sequence). CDR3 length equals 15 residues. The CDR3 is CSATPGQGAWTEAFF.

The chain couples TRBV2 to TRBJ2-3; TCRdb's D call, TRBD1, is unchecked because there is no DNA. CDR1 and CDR2 from the germline V gene are SNHLY and FYNNEI. The CDR3 is 20 residues long. CDR3 sequence reads: CASSEPGDTWRLGSTDTQYF.

This chain joins TRBV4-2 and TRBJ1-1; there is no DNA to check the TCRdb D call of TRBD1. The CDR3 contains 18 residues. From germline, CDR1 is LGHNA and CDR2 YNFKEQ. This CDR3 is CASSQLLRGAERNTEAFF.

CDR3 residues: CSARPVLAGVYYNEQFF. V and J are TRBV20-1 and TRBJ2-1; as DNA is missing, the TRBD2 call by TCRdb cannot be tested. The germline gives CDR1 DFQATT, CDR2 SNEGSKA (reference sequence). CDR3 length equals 17 residues.